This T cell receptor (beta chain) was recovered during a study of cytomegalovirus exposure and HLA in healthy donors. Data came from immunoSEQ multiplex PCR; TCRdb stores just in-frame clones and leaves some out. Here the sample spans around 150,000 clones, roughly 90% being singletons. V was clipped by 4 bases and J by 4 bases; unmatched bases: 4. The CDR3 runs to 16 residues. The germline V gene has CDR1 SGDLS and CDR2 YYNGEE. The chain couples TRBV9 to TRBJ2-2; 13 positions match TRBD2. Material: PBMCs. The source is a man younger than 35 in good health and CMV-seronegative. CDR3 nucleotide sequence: TGTGCCAGCAGCAAGAGACTAGCGGGGGGCACCGGGGAGCTGTTTTTT. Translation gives CASSKRLAGGTGELFF.